This TCR beta chain derives from a study of blood T cell repertoires in COVID-19. Study as a whole: Collection of acute and convalescent COVID-19 samples took place in the United States, Italy and Spain.

Individuals aged about 18 to 100 years were recruited from 24 US areas. Cohort assignment relied on participant-reported clinical history. The CDR3 totals 13 residues. Germline trimming cut 8 bases from V and 0 bases from J; bases unmatched to any gene: 0. Germline V gene sequence: CDR1 LGHDT, CDR2 YNNKEL (reference sequence). This clone was found a few times. Original processing methods: Scientists estimated how many nucleated cells there were by amplifying reference gene primers. The protocol was immunoSEQ multiplex PCR, while the TCRdb copy is restricted to in-frame clones and leaves out a portion. For V, J and clone size, that table is used; D and trimming come from the DNA. The sample lists around 310,000 clones; around 92% were seen once.

The specimen was PBMCs or T cells enriched from blood (not recorded which). The chain employs TRBV3-1 (or the pseudogene TRBV3-2) and TRBJ2-2, with 7 bases that match TRBD2. This clonotype originated in a woman between 25 and 40 years old who had recovered from COVID-19. The CDR3 is CASGRANTGELFF. CDR3 DNA sequence: TGTGCCAGCGGGAGGGCGAACACCGGGGAGCTGTTTTTT.